This TCR beta chain comes out of a study of blood T cells in healthy people across ages (dated by TCRdb to about 2015). Study-wide context: In model experiments, roughly one uniquely barcoded TCR beta cDNA molecule per two T cells was captured by template switching. Four age groups were formed from the donors: young (average roughly 15 years), middle-aged (approximately 42), aged (more than 55) and long-lived (around 82). Using deep sequencing normalized with unique cDNA molecular identifiers, the study measured how TCR beta repertoire diversity changes with age. The study analyzed two additional independent replicas of 1 million unique cDNA reads from the same blood draw for two donors, one aged 18 to 30 and one aged 80 or older. To avoid experimental bias, donors of different ages were distributed randomly across sequencing lanes. The investigation overall reported the following: Conclusive comparison of naive and antigen-experienced compartments was prevented by the profiling of bulk unsorted PBMCs. Donor CMV infection status was unknown, potentially confounding age-related changes in expanded clonotypes. Estimates of total diversity based on one million sequenced T cells were considered lower bounds and underestimates. Observed TCR beta diversity per million T cells fell roughly linearly with age, and a significant reduction was already apparent by age about 36. A strong correlation was found between observed TCR beta diversity and the percentage of naive T cells measured by flow cytometry. The long-lived group showed more naive CD4+ T cells, fewer expanded clones and increased TCR diversity than the aged group, suggesting age selection.

With regard to this clonotype: Its antigen is currently not known. No base-level quality is on record; no much larger clone is a single base apart.

Trimming takes 3 bases off V and 9 bases off J; junction bases not matched to a gene: 9. The germline V gene (reference sequence) sets CDR1 to DFQATT and CDR2 to SNEGSKA. Including cysteine and phenylalanine, the CDR3 has 15 amino acids. The kept DNA is CDR3 alone, 45 bases in frame from the first base. Libraries were prepared through 5' RACE. Instrument used: Illumina HiSeq 2500. A second PCR of about 6 to 12 cycles was run with a J-beta primer mix and a sample-barcoded 5' primer. A template-switch 5' adaptor carrying 12 random nucleotides introduced a unique molecular identifier onto each TCR beta cDNA molecule. Each sample yielded at least 3 million CDR3-containing paired-end reads. The Mint cDNA synthesis kit, primed by a TRBC-specific oligonucleotide, was used to synthesize first-strand cDNA from all RNA. Following uracil-DNA glycosylase treatment, all cDNA underwent a first 18-cycle PCR with the universal primers M1SS and BC2_uni_R. The original pipeline was this. For normalization, 1 million high-quality reads were randomly selected from each sample, with every read carrying a distinct molecular identifier. Instead of being binned into consensus sequences, reads with shared molecular identifiers were discarded. MiTCR, run with a Q25 quality threshold and the strictest error-elimination algorithm, handled CDR3 identification, clonotype clustering and error correction. A nonparametric unseen species model with Euler transformation was used to estimate lower-bound total TCR beta diversity. TCRdb reanalyzed the raw reads on its own, using fastp at Q25 for trimming and MiXCR for clone calling, and kept in-frame beta chains. Each record represents a unique CDR3 protein, reported with the most common genes and DNA among its rows. TCRdb assigned the V and J calls; the authors' analysis was not used. The sample includes roughly 800,000 distinct CDR3 sequences, with 58% observed a single time. The top ten clonotypes cover approximately 21% of the sample.

Systemically healthy Caucasian individuals from Russia, 35 to 40 in total and aged roughly 6 to 90 years, were included as donors. About 9.1 milliliters of peripheral blood were collected from each donor into EDTA-treated Vacutainer tubes. Ficoll-Paque density-gradient centrifugation was used to isolate PBMCs, with at least 7 million per sample. Total RNA, at least 5 micrograms per sample, was extracted from PBMCs with Trizol reagent. The percentages of naive CD45RAhigh/CD27high T cells were determined by flow cytometry on a PBMC aliquot from every donor. Material for sequencing was blood. The V and J segments used are TRBV20-1 and TRBJ1-6; TRBD1 aligns with 9 central bases. This receptor was obtained from a man aged 25-40 years in good health. The DNA is as follows: TGCAGTGCTAGGGGGGGACAGGGAAGCGGTTCACCCCTCCACTTT. Translated, this is CSARGGQGSGSPLHF.